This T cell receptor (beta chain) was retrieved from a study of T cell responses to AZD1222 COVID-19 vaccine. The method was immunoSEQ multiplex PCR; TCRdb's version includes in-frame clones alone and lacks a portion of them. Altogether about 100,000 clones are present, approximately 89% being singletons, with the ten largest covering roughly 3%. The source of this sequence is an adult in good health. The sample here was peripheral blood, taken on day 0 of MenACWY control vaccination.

The CDR3 region has the DNA TGTGCCAGCAGCCCCAGAGGGACTAGCGGGGGGGCTTCCAATGAGCAGTTCTTC. This gives the protein CASSPRGTSGGASNEQFF. The chain has TRBV7-3 and TRBJ2-1; 16 bases are shared with TRBD2. The V segment lost 5 bases and the J segment 6 bases; nucleotides outside the gene matches: 10. Germline V gene lookup returns CDR1 SGHTA and CDR2 FQGTGA. The CDR3 loop spans 18 amino acids.